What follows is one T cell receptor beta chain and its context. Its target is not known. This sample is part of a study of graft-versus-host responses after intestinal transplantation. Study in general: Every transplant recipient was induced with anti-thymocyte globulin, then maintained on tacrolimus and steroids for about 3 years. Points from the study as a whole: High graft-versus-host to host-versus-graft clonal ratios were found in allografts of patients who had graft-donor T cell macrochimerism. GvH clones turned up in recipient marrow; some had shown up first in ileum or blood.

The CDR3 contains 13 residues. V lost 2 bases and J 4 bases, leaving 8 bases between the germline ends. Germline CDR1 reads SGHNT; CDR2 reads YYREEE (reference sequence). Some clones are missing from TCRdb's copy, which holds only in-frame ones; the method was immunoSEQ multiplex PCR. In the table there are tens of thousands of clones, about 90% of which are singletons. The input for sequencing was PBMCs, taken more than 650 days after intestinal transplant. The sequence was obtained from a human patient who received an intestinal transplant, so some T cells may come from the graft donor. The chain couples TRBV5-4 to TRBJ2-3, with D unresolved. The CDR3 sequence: CASSFRSPDTQYF. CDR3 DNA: TGTGCCAGCAGCTTTAGGAGTCCAGATACGCAGTATTTT. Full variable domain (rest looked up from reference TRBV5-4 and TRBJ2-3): ETGVTQSPTHLIKTRGQQVTLRCSSQSGHNTVSWYQQALGQGPQFIFQYYREEENGRGNFPPRFSGLQFPNYSSELNVNALELDDSALYLCASSFRSPDTQYFGPGTRLTVL.